What follows are 9 T cell receptor beta chains derived from one specimen sequenced in a study of control samples from healthy donors and cancer patients. Here immunoSEQ multiplex PCR was the method, and the copy in TCRdb shows in-frame clones only, minus some. The data hold tens of thousands of clones, with roughly 90% observed a single time. Sample: PBMCs. The receptors were gathered from a man aged 45 to 65 with head and neck cancer.

This chain joins TRBV28 and TRBJ1-2; D call uncertain. The CDR3 sequence is 12 residues long. V shed 6 bases and J shed 3 bases, with 8 bases lying between them. Looked up from germline, CDR1 is MDHEN and CDR2 is SYDVKM. CDR3 DNA: TGTGCCAGCAGCCCAACCCACTATGGCTACACCTTC. It specifies CASSPTHYGYTF.

This clone appeared once. The chain joins TRBV5-5 to TRBJ1-4; no firm D call. This CDR3 has 14 amino acids. Looked up from germline, CDR1 is SGHKS and CDR2 is YYEKEE (reference sequence). Trimming removed 0 bases from V and 0 bases from J, with 3 bases in between. The DNA of the CDR3 is TGTGCCAGCAGCTTGGACGCAACTAATGAAAAACTGTTTTTT. Encoded protein: CASSLDATNEKLFF.

This chain links TRBV3-1 (or the pseudogene TRBV3-2) with TRBJ2-7; 7 nucleotides line up with TRBD1. Germline loops: CDR1 LGHDT, CDR2 YNNKEL (reference sequence). The CDR3 contains 17 residues. The trim removed 0 bases at V and 2 bases at J, leaving 10 bases unmatched. CDR3 in DNA: TGTGCCAGCAGCCAAGAGACAACCGGGACAGAGACCTACGAGCAGTACTTC. This translates into CASSQETTGTETYEQYF.

This clone was counted once. The chain couples TRBV5-4 to TRBJ1-1; D ambiguous. The CDR3 runs to 14 residues. Per the germline V gene, CDR1 is SGHNT and CDR2 is YYREEE (reference sequence). V lost 0 bases, J lost 3 bases, and 9 bases lay in between. The CDR3 spells CASSLGLEYTEAFF. In DNA, the CDR3 is TGTGCCAGCAGCTTGGGGCTCGAATACACTGAAGCTTTCTTT.

This chain connects TRBV12-3 or TRBV12-4 to TRBJ1-1; a possible D gene is TRBD1 (6 bases). With 3 bases removed from V and 5 bases from J, the gap between germline ends came to 10 bases. The CDR3 consists of 13 residues. The CDR3 here is CASSFRRGTEAFF. DNA for the CDR3: TGTGCCAGCAGTTTCCGCAGGGGAACTGAAGCTTTCTTT.

The CDR3 DNA follows: TGTGCCAGCAGAGGGACAGGGAGTTATCGGCCCCAGCATTTT. It encodes CASRGTGSYRPQHF. The chain has TRBV2 and TRBJ1-5; 9 nucleotides agree with TRBD1. The ends lost 6 bases at V and 9 bases at J; junction bases unmatched: 9. Germline values: CDR1 SNHLY, CDR2 FYNNEI. This CDR3 region has 14 residues. The full variable domain, rest sourced from reference TRBV2 and TRBJ1-5, is EPEVTQTPSHQVTQMGQEVILRCVPISNHLYFYWYRQILGQKVEFLVSFYNNEISEKSEIFDDQFSVERPDGSNFTLKIRSTKLEDSAMYFCASRGTGSYRPQHFGDGTRLSIL.

This chain connects TRBV28 to TRBJ1-2; tentative D call: TRBD1 (6 bases). Deletions cut 10 bases from V and 5 bases from J, with 8 bases between. The CDR3 runs 10 residues. CDR1 and CDR2 (germline): MDHEN, SYDVKM. DNA for the CDR3: TGTGCCACGGGACATTATGGCTACACCTTC. Translated, it gives CATGHYGYTF.

This clone was observed a few times. V gene TRBV7-8 combines with J gene TRBJ1-2; D is undetermined. Germline V CDR1 and CDR2: SGHVS, FQNEAQ. The V gene lost 5 bases and the J gene lost 7 bases, with 14 bases spanning the gap. The CDR3 is 13 residues long. The DNA for the CDR3 is TGTGCCAGCAGCACCAGACGGGAGATTGGCTACACCTTC. It yields the protein CASSTRREIGYTF. The whole variable domain, remainder taken from reference TRBV7-8 and TRBJ1-2, is GAGVSQSPRYKVAKRGQDVALRCDPISGHVSLFWYQQALGQGPEFLTYFQNEAQLDKSGLPSDRFFAERPEGSVSTLKIQRTQQEDSAVYLCASSTRREIGYTFGSGTRLTVV.

This clone came up once. The chain uses TRBV6-4 and TRBJ2-1, with TRBD2 identical over 12 bases. Unmatched junction bases numbered 5, after V lost 4 bases and J lost 7 bases. CDR1 MRHNA and CDR2 SNTAGT come from the germline V gene. The CDR3 consists of 15 residues. The DNA of the CDR3 is TGTGCCAGCAGTGGACTAGCGGGGGTGTCAAATGAGCAGTTCTTC. This translates into CASSGLAGVSNEQFF.